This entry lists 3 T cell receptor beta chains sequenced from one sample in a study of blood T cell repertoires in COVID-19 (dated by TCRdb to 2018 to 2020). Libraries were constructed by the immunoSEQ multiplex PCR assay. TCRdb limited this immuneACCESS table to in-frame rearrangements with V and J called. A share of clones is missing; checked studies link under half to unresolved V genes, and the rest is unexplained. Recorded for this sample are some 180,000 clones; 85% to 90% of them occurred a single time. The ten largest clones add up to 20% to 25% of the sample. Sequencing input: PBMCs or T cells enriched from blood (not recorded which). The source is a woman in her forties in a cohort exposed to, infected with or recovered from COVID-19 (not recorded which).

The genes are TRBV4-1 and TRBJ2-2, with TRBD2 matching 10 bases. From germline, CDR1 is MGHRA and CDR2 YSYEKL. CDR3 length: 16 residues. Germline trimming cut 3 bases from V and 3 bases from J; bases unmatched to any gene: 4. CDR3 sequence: CASSQPSGGYTGELFF. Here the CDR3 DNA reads TGCGCCAGCAGCCAGCCTAGCGGGGGTTACACCGGGGAGCTGTTTTTT.

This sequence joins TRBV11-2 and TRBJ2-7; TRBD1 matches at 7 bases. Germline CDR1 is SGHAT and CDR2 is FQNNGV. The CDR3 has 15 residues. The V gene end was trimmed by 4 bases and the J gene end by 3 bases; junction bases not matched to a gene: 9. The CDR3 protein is CASSSVSTGRYEQYF. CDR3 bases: TGTGCCAGCAGCTCCGTCTCGACAGGGCGCTACGAGCAGTACTTC.

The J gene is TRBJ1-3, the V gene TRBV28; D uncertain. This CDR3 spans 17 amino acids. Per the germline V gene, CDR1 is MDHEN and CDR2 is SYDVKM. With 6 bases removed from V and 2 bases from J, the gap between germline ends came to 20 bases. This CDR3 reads CASSPRGASTPGNTIYF. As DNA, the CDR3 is TGTGCCAGCAGCCCCCGGGGAGCCTCGACGCCTGGAAACACCATATATTTT.